This T cell receptor (beta chain) was recovered during a study of tumor-infiltrating lymphocytes in primary liver carcinoma. Looking at the study overall: The five patients, who were men and women, ranged in age from 30 to 69 years. Notes on the study in general: Present in all five tumor regions were only about 7-25% of the top clones.

Turning to this clonotype: Its antigen is currently unknown. This may be a read error: a much more frequent sequence differs by one nucleotide.

Using a constant-region primer together with ProtoScript II reverse transcriptase, TCR beta cDNA was made from about 500 ng of total RNA. Each TCR beta library was derived from three nested multiplex PCR rounds that employed slightly modified ARM-PCR. TCRdb independently ran MiXCR on the multiplex PCR reads; one entry per CDR3 protein. The sample carries 47,000 or so distinct CDR3 sequences, over 70% recorded once. Co-extraction yielded RNA and DNA from about 20-30 mg of unsorted bulk tissue. Those sampled were patients whose primary liver carcinoma was treated by surgical resection. Each tumor specimen held more than 85% viable tumor cells. Sequencing was carried out using liver tumor tissue from sampling region 3. Subset described: tumor region T3, left-lateral pole. This sequence originates from a man aged 35 to 55 with primary liver carcinoma and hepatitis B virus infection.

In DNA form, the CDR3 reads TGTGCCAGCAGCTTAGGGACGGGGGACACTGAAGCTTTCTTT. This translates into CASSLGTGDTEAFF. The chain has TRBV7-9 and TRBJ1-1; possible D gene TRBD1, 5 bases. V was trimmed by 1 base and J by 3 bases, leaving 9 bases between them. This CDR3 is 14 amino acids long. The V gene's germline CDR1 is SEHNR and CDR2 FQNEAQ (reference sequence).